The T cell receptor (beta chain) under discussion was sequenced for a study of blood T cell repertoires in COVID-19. The protocol was immunoSEQ multiplex PCR, while the TCRdb copy is restricted to in-frame clones and leaves out a portion. The table includes some 160,000 clones, 60% to 85% detected once. The receptor's source is a man aged 50-60 years with active or convalescent COVID-19. Specimen: peripheral blood.

The CDR3 loop reads CASRLRGSPLHF. In DNA form, the CDR3 reads TGCGCCAGCAGGCTTCGGGGATCACCCCTCCACTTT. This chain joins TRBV5-1 and TRBJ1-6; D uncertain. CDR3 length: 12 amino acids. The ends were cut back, 5 bases at V and 10 bases at J, with 10 bases in the middle. The germline gives CDR1 SGHRS, CDR2 YFSETQ.